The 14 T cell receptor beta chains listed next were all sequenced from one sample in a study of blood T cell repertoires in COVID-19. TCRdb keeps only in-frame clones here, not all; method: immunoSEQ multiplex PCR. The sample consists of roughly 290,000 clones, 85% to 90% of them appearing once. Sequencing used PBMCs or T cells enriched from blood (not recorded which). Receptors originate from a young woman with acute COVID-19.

The CDR3 nucleotides are TGTGCCAGCAGGATGGCTAGCGGGAACGAGCAGTACTTC. Residues: CASRMASGNEQYF. The V and J genes are TRBV2 and TRBJ2-7; TRBD2 aligns across 9 bases. V shed 6 bases and J 5 bases; nucleotides not matched to a gene: 5. Germline CDR1 reads SNHLY; CDR2 reads FYNNEI. This CDR3 region has 13 residues. Full variable domain (remainder filled in from reference TRBV2 and TRBJ2-7): EPEVTQTPSHQVTQMGQEVILRCVPISNHLYFYWYRQILGQKVEFLVSFYNNEISEKSEIFDDQFSVERPDGSNFTLKIRSTKLEDSAMYFCASRMASGNEQYFGPGTRLTVT.

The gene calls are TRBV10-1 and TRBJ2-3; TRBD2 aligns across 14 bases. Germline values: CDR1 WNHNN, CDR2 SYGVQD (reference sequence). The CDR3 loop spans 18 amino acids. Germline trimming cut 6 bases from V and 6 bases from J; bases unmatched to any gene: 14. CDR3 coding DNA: TGCGCCAGCAGCGCCACGAAGGGACTAGCGGGAGCTTGGGATACGCAGTATTTT. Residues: CASSATKGLAGAWDTQYF.

CDR3 sequence: CASSYLPGGVGGEKLFF. The CDR3 DNA follows: TGTGCCAGCAGCTATCTCCCAGGGGGCGTTGGGGGTGAAAAACTGTTTTTT. This chain joins TRBV7-2 and TRBJ1-4; 8 bases fit TRBD1. With V trimmed by 4 bases and J by 7 bases, 14 bases remained unmatched. The CDR3 runs 17 residues. Germline V gene lookup returns CDR1 SGHTA and CDR2 FQGNSA.

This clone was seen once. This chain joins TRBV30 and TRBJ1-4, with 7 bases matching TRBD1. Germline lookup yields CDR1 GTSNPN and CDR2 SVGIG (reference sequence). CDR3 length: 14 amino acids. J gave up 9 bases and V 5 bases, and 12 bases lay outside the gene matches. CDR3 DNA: TGTGCCTGGGGCCCCCGTGACAGGGTTCAAAAACTGTTTTTT. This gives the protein CAWGPRDRVQKLFF.

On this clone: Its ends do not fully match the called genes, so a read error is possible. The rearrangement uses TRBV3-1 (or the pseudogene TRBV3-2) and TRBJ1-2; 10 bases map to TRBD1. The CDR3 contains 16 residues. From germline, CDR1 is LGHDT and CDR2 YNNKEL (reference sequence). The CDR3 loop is CASSEDMGTGVFGYTF. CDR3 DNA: TGTGCCAGCAGCGAAGACATGGGGACAGGGGTTTTTGGCTACACCTTC.

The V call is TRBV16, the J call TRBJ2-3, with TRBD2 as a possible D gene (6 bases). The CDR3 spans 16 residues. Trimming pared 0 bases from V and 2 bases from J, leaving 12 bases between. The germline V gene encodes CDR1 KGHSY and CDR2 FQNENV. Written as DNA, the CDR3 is TGTGCCAGCAGCCAATCCGGCGGGACCTCCACAGATACGCAGTATTTT. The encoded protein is CASSQSGGTSTDTQYF.

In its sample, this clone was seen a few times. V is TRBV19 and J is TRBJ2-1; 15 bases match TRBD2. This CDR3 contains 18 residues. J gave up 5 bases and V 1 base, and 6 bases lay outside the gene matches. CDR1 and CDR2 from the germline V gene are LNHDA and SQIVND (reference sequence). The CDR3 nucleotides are TGTGCCAGTAGTATAGGTGGGACTAGCGGGAGGAGGCACAATGAGCAGTTCTTC. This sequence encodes CASSIGGTSGRRHNEQFF.

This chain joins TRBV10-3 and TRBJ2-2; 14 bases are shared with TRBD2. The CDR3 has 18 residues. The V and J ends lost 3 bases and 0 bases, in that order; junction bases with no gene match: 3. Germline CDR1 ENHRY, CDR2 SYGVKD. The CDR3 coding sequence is TGTGCCATCAGTGATCCGGGACTAGCGGGAGCGAACACCGGGGAGCTGTTTTTT. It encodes CAISDPGLAGANTGELFF.

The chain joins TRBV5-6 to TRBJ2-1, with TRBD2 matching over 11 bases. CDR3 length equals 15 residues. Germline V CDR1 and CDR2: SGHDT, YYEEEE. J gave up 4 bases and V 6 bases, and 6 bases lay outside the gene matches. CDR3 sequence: CASKTGLAAYNEQFF. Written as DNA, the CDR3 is TGTGCCAGCAAAACGGGACTAGCGGCTTACAATGAGCAGTTCTTC.

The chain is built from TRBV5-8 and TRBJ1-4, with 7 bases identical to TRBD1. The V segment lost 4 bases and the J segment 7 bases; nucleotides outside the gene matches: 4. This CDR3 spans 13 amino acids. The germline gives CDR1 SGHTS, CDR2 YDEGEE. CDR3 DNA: TGTGCCAGCAGCAGAGACAGGGCTGAAAAACTGTTTTTT. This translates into CASSRDRAEKLFF.

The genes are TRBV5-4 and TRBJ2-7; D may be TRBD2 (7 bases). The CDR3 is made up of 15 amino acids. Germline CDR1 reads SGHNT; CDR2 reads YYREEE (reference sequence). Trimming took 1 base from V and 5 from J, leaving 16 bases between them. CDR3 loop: CASSLRGGRGHEQYF. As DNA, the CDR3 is TGTGCCAGCAGCTTGAGGGGGGGGCGCGGACACGAGCAGTACTTC. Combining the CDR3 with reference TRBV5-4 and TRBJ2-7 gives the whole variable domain ETGVTQSPTHLIKTRGQQVTLRCSSQSGHNTVSWYQQALGQGPQFIFQYYREEENGRGNFPPRFSGLQFPNYSSELNVNALELDDSALYLCASSLRGGRGHEQYFGPGTRLTVT.

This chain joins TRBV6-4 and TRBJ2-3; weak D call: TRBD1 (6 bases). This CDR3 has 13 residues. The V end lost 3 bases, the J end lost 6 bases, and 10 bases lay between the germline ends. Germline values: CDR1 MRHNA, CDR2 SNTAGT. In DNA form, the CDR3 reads TGTGCCAGCAGTGAACAGGGTTTGGATACGCAGTATTTT. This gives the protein CASSEQGLDTQYF.

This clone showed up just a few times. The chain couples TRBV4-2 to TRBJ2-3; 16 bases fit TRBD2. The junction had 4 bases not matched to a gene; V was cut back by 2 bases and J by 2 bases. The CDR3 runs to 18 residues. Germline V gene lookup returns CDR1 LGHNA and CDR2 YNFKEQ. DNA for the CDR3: TGTGCCAGCAGCCAAAAGGGGACTAGCGGGAGGGCCACAGATACGCAGTATTTT. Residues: CASSQKGTSGRATDTQYF.

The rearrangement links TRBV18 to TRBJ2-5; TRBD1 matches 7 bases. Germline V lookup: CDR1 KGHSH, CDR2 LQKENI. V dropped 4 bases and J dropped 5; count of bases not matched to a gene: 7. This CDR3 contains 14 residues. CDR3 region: CASSQTTGEETQYF. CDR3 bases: TGTGCCAGCTCACAAACCACAGGGGAGGAGACCCAGTACTTC.